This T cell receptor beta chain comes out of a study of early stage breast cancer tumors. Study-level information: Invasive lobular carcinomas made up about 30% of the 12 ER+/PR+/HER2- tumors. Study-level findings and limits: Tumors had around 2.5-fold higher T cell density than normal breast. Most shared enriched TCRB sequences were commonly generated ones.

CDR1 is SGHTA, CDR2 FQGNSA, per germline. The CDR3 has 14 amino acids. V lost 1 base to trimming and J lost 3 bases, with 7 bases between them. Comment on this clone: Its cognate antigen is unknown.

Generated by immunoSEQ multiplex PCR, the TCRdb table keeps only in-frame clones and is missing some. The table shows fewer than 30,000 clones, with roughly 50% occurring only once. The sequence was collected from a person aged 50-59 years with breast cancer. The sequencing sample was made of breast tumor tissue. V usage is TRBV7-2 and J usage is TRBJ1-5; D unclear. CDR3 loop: CASSLVPVNQPQHF. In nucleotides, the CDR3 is TGTGCCAGCAGCTTAGTTCCAGTCAATCAGCCCCAGCATTTT.